This T cell receptor (beta chain) was captured by sequencing in a study of human T cells and chemical hapten exposure. Individual cDNA molecules (in the library) carried attached unique molecular identifiers. Authors' methods: Sample TCR totals centred on a median of 95,638, ranging about 20,000 to 700,000. MiXCR, run by TCRdb on the reads, gives a single entry per CDR3 protein. It is TCRdb's table, rather than the study itself, that gives the V and J calls and clone size. The data show about 120,000 distinct CDR3 sequences, less than 10% seen once. The germline gives CDR1 SEHNR, CDR2 FQNEAQ (reference sequence). There are 14 residues in the CDR3. V was pared by 4 bases and J by 1 base, with 8 bases between. The starting material, unfractionated whole blood, was used for total RNA extraction.

The sequencing input was whole blood. The chain is built from TRBV7-9 and TRBJ1-3; D is possibly TRBD1 (6 bases). This receptor was identified in a human donor in good health. Some clones in this sample may be carry-over from other donors' samples. The CDR3 region is CASSSQGSGNTIYF. The CDR3 region has the DNA TGTGCCAGCAGCTCACAGGGATCTGGAAACACCATATATTTT.